These T cell receptor beta chains were read from a single sample in a study of T cell responses to AZD1222 COVID-19 vaccine. Clones were read by immunoSEQ multiplex PCR, and TCRdb kept only the in-frame ones, dropping some. This sample has 150,000 to 200,000 clones, with approximately 93% found just once. This sample comprised peripheral blood, obtained on day 0 of AZD1222 vaccination. The receptors originated from an adult in good health. CDR3s include the opening cysteine and the closing phenylalanine or tryptophan. The order of the fields is V gene, D gene, J gene, clone size, CDR3 protein, CDR3 DNA. The D gene is left open where the match is weak. Clone size is stated in some rows and not others, as once, few, many or a class when expanded.

>TRBV10-1|.|TRBJ2-3|few
CASSDWGTDTQYF
TGCGCCAGCAGTGATTGGGGCACAGATACGCAGTATTTT
>TRBV5-8|.|TRBJ2-7|.
CASSPYSGTISYEQYF
TGTGCCAGCAGCCCATATTCCGGGACCATCTCCTACGAGCAGTACTTC
>TRBV7-2|TRBD2|TRBJ2-2|once
CASSSPGRDLRGTGELFF
TGTGCCAGCAGCTCCCCAGGGAGGGACCTAAGGGGCACCGGGGAGCTGTTTTTT
>TRBV10-3|TRBD2|TRBJ2-2|.
CAISAIGTSDFTGELFF
TGTGCCATCAGTGCAATCGGGACTAGCGACTTCACCGGGGAGCTGTTTTTT
>TRBV19|.|TRBJ1-1|.
CASSRRTNTEAFF
TGTGCCAGTAGTAGACGGACTAACACTGAAGCTTTCTTT
>TRBV14|TRBD2|TRBJ2-7|once
CASSQDWLAGRYEQYF
TGTGCCAGCAGCCAAGATTGGCTAGCGGGCCGCTACGAGCAGTACTTC
>TRBV5-4|TRBD1|TRBJ2-2|few
CASSLAGRTGGGGELFF
TGTGCCAGCAGCTTGGCTGGGAGGACAGGGGGTGGCGGGGAGCTGTTTTTT
>TRBV11-3|TRBD1|TRBJ2-5|.
CASSPYPGQAETQYF
TGTGCCAGCAGCCCCTACCCCGGACAGGCTGAGACCCAGTACTTC
>TRBV10-1|TRBD2|TRBJ2-3|.
CASSETSGRAADTQYF
TGCGCCAGCAGTGAGACTAGCGGGAGGGCCGCAGATACGCAGTATTTT
>TRBV20-1|.|TRBJ1-2|.
CSASTAGSPANYGYTF
TGCAGTGCTAGTACGGCAGGGTCCCCAGCTAACTATGGCTACACCTTC
>TRBV29-1|.|TRBJ2-2|.
CSVVGSGLGTGELFF
TGCAGCGTCGTGGGGTCCGGGCTTGGCACCGGGGAGCTGTTTTTT
>TRBV19|.|TRBJ2-1|few
CASSLQGVGEQFF
TGTGCCAGTAGTTTACAGGGTGTCGGTGAGCAGTTCTTC
>TRBV30|.|TRBJ1-1|.
CAWRPGMNTEAFF
TGTGCCTGGAGACCAGGGATGAACACTGAAGCTTTCTTT
>TRBV6-2/TRBV6-3|TRBD1|TRBJ1-1|.
CASSDRVSGPLNTEAFF
TGTGCCAGCAGCGACAGGGTTTCGGGTCCCCTGAACACTGAAGCTTTCTTT
>TRBV3-1/TRBV3-2|.|TRBJ1-1|few
CASSQVDRTEAFF
TGTGCCAGCAGCCAAGTCGACAGGACTGAAGCTTTCTTT
>TRBV5-8|TRBD2|TRBJ2-1|.
CASSGIGGRAPNEQFF
TGTGCCAGCAGCGGCATTGGCGGGAGGGCCCCGAATGAGCAGTTCTTC
>TRBV19|.|TRBJ1-4|.
CASSIQQHEKLFF
TGTGCCAGTAGCATACAACAGCATGAAAAACTGTTTTTT
>TRBV24-1|TRBD1|TRBJ1-5|.
CATSDFRQGGQPQHF
TGTGCCACCAGTGATTTCCGACAGGGGGGCCAGCCCCAGCATTTT
>TRBV19|TRBD1|TRBJ1-2|.
CASSIPTGSNYGYTF
TGTGCCAGTAGTATCCCGACAGGGAGCAACTATGGCTACACCTTC
>TRBV30|.|TRBJ2-2|.
CAWTLGTYTGELFF
TGTGCCTGGACTCTAGGGACCTACACCGGGGAGCTGTTTTTT
>TRBV20-1|.|TRBJ2-3|.
CSASIPYTQYF
TGCAGTGCTAGCATACCATATACGCAGTATTTT
>TRBV7-2|.|TRBJ1-3|.
CASSLDRAGNTIYF
TGTGCCAGCAGCTTAGATCGGGCAGGAAACACCATATATTTT
>TRBV19|.|TRBJ1-1|once
CASSIVGTRLVSEAFF
TGTGCCAGTAGTATAGTTGGGACCCGGCTAGTCAGTGAAGCTTTCTTT
>TRBV27|.|TRBJ1-4|.
CASSAHGATNEKLFF
TGTGCCAGCAGTGCTCACGGGGCAACTAATGAAAAACTGTTTTTT
>TRBV5-6|.|TRBJ1-1|.
CASSWRGTEAFF
TGTGCCAGCAGCTGGCGGGGGACGGAAGCTTTCTTT
>TRBV6-1|.|TRBJ1-2|.
CASSERAVGGYTF
TGTGCCAGCAGTGAGAGGGCGGTAGGTGGCTACACCTTC
>TRBV11-2|.|TRBJ2-7|.
CASSRGTVGIEQYF
TGTGCCAGCAGCCGCGGAACAGTGGGAATCGAGCAGTACTTC
>TRBV5-1|.|TRBJ1-2|.
CASGEANYGYTF
TGCGCCAGCGGGGAAGCTAACTATGGCTACACCTTC
>TRBV12-3/TRBV12-4|.|TRBJ1-1|.
CASSQKWVSEF
TGTGCCAGCAGCCAAAAGTGGGTCTCGGAGTTT
>TRBV6-5|TRBD1|TRBJ1-1|.
CASSTGGTRGTEAFF
TGTGCCAGCAGCACAGGGGGAACCAGGGGCACTGAAGCTTTCTTT
>TRBV28|.|TRBJ1-1|.
CAIIEGRGLLAEAFF
TGTGCCATCATCGAGGGGCGAGGTCTGCTCGCTGAAGCTTTCTTT
>TRBV3-1/TRBV3-2|TRBD1|TRBJ1-2|.
CASSLSLGGPPYGYTF
TGTGCCAGCAGCCTAAGTCTAGGGGGCCCACCCTATGGCTACACCTTC
>TRBV11-2|.|TRBJ2-7|.
CASSLVGGPLVYEQYF
TGTGCCAGCAGCTTAGTTGGGGGACCCCTGGTATACGAGCAGTACTTC
>TRBV5-1|.|TRBJ2-2|.
CATTSQQSGTGELFF
TGCGCCACTACGAGCCAGCAATCGGGGACCGGGGAGCTGTTTTTT
>TRBV5-1|.|TRBJ1-1|.
CASSSQGTNTEAFF
TGCGCCAGCAGCTCACAGGGCACGAACACTGAAGCTTTCTTT
>TRBV28|.|TRBJ1-3|.
CASSIYIGDTIYF
TGTGCCAGCAGTATATACATTGGGGACACCATATATTTT
>TRBV2|.|TRBJ1-2|.
CASTANNYGYTF
TGTGCCAGCACGGCGAACAACTATGGCTACACCTTC
>TRBV4-1|TRBD2|TRBJ2-7|.
CASSPSRGDGRPGQYF
TGCGCCAGCAGCCCATCTCGAGGGGACGGGAGGCCAGGGCAGTACTTC
>TRBV18|.|TRBJ1-2|.
CASSLYLGDRNGYTF
TGTGCCAGCTCGCTGTACCTCGGGGATCGGAATGGCTACACCTTC
>TRBV5-1|TRBD2|TRBJ2-5|.
CASSPSGLRGETQYF
TGCGCCAGCAGCCCTAGCGGGTTGCGGGGGGAGACCCAGTACTTC
>TRBV12-3/TRBV12-4|.|TRBJ1-6|.
CASTYYATGPLHF
TGTGCCAGCACCTACTATGCGACAGGACCCCTCCACTTT
>TRBV6-1|.|TRBJ1-2|.
CASSGAQPTAFYGYTF
TGTGCCAGCAGTGGAGCCCAACCGACAGCTTTCTATGGCTACACCTTC
>TRBV29-1|TRBD2|TRBJ2-5|few
CSVAGSGGARETQYF
TGCAGCGTTGCTGGTAGCGGGGGGGCCCGTGAGACCCAGTACTTC
>TRBV5-4|.|TRBJ2-1|.
CASSLDGGTGTMTQFF
TGTGCCAGCAGCTTGGATGGTGGAACGGGCACGATGACCCAGTTCTTC
>TRBV7-8|TRBD1|TRBJ1-5|once
CASSVQTGKEPQHF
TGTGCCAGCAGCGTACAGACAGGGAAGGAGCCCCAGCATTTT